What follows describes a single T cell receptor (beta chain). Its antigen is as yet unknown. The CDR3 is 17 amino acids. V trimming: 4 bases; J trimming: 0 bases; junction bases outside the gene matches: 10. Germline values: CDR1 MDHEN, CDR2 SYDVKM. The data derive from a study of T cell responses to AZD1222 COVID-19 vaccine. Findings and caveats of the study: An increase in Spike-specific TCR breadth and depth was observed after two AZD1222 doses. Dominant CD4 TCR responses targeted spike regions 160-218 and 743-854.

The protocol was immunoSEQ multiplex PCR, while the TCRdb copy is restricted to in-frame clones and leaves out a portion. The sample includes 150,000 or so clones, 80% to 95% of them seen just once. This receptor was obtained from an adult who received the AZD1222 COVID-19 vaccine. V gene TRBV28 combines with J gene TRBJ1-2; 8 nucleotides align to TRBD1. This specimen was peripheral blood, taken 28 days after the second AZD1222 dose. DNA for the CDR3: TGTGCCAGCAGTTCCGGGACAGGATATCGGTCTAACTATGGCTACACCTTC. Its protein product is CASSSGTGYRSNYGYTF.